In its sample, the clone carrying this TCR beta chain was seen a few times. The data derive from a study of T-cell memory formation after mild COVID-19. The length of the CDR3 is 17 residues. TCRdb redid the calling of the 5' RACE reads with MiXCR, one entry per CDR3 protein. The table shows just under 550,000 distinct CDR3 sequences, with around 21% occurring only once. The source material was PBMCs or a T cell subset sorted from them (not recorded which). The chain links TRBV21-1 to TRBJ2-1. TRBV21-1 is assigned pseudogene status. The sequence derives from an adult woman who had mild COVID-19 (a few samples of this study predate the infection). Cell type and time point are not known. The CDR3, as DNA: TGTGCCAGCAGCAAAGTACGAGCAGGGGGCTCCTACAATGAGCAGTTCTTC. Translation gives CASSKVRAGGSYNEQFF.